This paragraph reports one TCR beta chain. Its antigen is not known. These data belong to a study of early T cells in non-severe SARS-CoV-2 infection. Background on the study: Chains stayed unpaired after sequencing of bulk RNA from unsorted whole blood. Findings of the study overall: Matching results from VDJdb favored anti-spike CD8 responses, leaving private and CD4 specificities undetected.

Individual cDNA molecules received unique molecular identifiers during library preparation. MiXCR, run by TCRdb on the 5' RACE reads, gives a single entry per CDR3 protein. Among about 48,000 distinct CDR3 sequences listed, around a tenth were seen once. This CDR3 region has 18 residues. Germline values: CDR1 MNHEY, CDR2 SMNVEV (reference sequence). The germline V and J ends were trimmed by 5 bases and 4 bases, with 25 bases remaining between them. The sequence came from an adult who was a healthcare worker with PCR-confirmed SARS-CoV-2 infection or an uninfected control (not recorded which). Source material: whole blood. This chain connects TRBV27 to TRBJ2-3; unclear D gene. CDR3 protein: CASSPPKARPSNADTQYF. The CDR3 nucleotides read TGTGCCAGCAGTCCTCCTAAAGCGCGGCCAAGCAACGCAGATACGCAGTATTTT.